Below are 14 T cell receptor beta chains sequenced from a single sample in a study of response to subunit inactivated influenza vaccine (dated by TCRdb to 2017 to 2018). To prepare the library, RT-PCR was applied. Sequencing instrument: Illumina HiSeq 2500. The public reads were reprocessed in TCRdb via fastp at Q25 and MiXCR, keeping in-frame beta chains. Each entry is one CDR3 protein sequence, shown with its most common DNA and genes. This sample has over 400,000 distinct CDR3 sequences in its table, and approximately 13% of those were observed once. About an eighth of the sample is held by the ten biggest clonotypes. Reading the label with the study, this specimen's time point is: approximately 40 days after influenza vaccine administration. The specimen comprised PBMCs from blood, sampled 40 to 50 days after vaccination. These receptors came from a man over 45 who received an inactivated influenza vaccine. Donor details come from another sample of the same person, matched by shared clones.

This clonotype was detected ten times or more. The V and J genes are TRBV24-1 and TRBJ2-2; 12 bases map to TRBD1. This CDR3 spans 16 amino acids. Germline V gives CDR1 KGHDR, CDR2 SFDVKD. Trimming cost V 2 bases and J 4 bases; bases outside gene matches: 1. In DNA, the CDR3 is TGTGCCACCAGTGATTCGGGACAGGGGGCCACCGGGGAGCTGTTTTTT. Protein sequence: CATSDSGQGATGELFF.

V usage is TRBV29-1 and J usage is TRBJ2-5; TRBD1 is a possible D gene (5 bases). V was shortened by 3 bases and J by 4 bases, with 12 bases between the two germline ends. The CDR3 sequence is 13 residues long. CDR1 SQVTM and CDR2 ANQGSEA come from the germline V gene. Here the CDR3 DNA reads TGCAGCGTTGAGCAGGGAAGGAGAGAGACCCAGTACTTC. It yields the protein CSVEQGRRETQYF.

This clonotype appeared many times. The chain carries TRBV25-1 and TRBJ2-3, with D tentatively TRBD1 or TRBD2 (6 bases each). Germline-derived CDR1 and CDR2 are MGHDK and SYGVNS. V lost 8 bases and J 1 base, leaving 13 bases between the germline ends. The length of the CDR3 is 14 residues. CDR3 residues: CASRRDIRTDTQYF. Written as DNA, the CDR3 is TGTGCCAGCCGGCGGGACATACGCACAGATACGCAGTATTTT. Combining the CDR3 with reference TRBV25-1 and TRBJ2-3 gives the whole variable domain EADIYQTPRYLVIGTGKKITLECSQTMGHDKMYWYQQDPGMELHLIHYSYGVNSTEKGDLSSESTVSRIRTEHFPLTLESARPSHTSQYLCASRRDIRTDTQYFGPGTRLTVL.

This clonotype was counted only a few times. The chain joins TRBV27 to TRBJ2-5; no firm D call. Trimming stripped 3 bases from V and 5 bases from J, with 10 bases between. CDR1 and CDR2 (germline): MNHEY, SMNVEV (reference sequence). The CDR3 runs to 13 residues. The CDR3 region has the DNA TGTGCCAGCAGTTTGTTCCGCCGGGAGACCCAGTACTTC. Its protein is CASSLFRRETQYF.

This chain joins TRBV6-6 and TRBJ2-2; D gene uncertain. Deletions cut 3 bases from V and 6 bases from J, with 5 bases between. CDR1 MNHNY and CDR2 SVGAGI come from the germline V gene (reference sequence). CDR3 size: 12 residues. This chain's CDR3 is CASSYFPGELFF. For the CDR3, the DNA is TGTGCCAGCAGTTATTTTCCCGGGGAGCTGTTTTTT.

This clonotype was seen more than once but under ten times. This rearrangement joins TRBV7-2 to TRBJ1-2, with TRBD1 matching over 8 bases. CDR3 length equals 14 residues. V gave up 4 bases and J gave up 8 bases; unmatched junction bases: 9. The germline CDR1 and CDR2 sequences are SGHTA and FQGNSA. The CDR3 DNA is TGTGCCAGCAGCTATGACAGGGGCATGGGGGGCTACACCTTC. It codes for CASSYDRGMGGYTF.

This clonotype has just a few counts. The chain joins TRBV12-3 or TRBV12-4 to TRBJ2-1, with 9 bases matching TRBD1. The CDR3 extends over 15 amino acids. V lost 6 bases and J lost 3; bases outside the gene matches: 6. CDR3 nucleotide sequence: TGTGCCAGCAGGGGGGGACAGGGTTACTACAATGAGCAGTTCTTC. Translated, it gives CASRGGQGYYNEQFF.

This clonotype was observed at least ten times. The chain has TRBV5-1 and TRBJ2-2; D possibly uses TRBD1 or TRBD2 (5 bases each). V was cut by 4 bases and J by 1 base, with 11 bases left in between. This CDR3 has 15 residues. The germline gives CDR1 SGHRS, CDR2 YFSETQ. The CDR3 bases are TGCGCCAGCAGCCCCGGGACGGTGAACACCGGGGAGCTGTTTTTT. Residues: CASSPGTVNTGELFF.

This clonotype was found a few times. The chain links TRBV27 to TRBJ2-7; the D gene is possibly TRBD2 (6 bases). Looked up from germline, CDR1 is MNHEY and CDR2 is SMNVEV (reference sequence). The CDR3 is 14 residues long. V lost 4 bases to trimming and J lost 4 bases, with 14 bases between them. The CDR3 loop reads CASSSWREDYEQYF. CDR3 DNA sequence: TGTGCCAGCAGTTCCTGGAGGGAGGATTACGAGCAGTACTTC.

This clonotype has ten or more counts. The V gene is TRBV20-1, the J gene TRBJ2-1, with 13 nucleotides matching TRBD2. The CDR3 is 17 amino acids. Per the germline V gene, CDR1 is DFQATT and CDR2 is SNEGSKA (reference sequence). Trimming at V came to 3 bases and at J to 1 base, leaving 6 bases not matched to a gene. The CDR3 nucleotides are TGCAGTGCTAGGACTAGCGGGGGGTTTTCTTCCTACAATGAGCAGTTCTTC. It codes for CSARTSGGFSSYNEQFF.

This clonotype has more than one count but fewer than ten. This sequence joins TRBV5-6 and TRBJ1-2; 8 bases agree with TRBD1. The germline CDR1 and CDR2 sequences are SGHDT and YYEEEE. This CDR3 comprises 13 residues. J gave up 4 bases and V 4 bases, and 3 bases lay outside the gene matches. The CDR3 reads CASSRTGGYGYTF. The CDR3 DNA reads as TGTGCCAGCAGCCGTACAGGGGGCTATGGCTACACCTTC.

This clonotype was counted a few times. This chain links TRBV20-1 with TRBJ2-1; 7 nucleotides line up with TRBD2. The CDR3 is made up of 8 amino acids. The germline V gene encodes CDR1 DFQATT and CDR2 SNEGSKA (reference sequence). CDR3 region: CSPGGQFF. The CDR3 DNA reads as TGCAGCCCGGGGGGGCAGTTCTTC.

The CDR3 loop is CSARAFTSGRAGTGELFF. The CDR3 nucleotides are TGCAGTGCTAGAGCTTTTACTAGCGGGAGGGCAGGCACCGGGGAGCTGTTTTTT. This sequence joins TRBV20-1 and TRBJ2-2; TRBD2 agrees at 13 bases. Germline V gives CDR1 DFQATT, CDR2 SNEGSKA (reference sequence). J gave up 4 bases and V 1 base, and 9 bases lay outside the gene matches. The CDR3 extends over 18 amino acids.

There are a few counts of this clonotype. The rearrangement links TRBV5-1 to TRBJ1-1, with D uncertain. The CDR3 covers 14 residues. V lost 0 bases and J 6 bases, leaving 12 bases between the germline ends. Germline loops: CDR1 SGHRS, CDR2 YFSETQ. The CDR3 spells CASSLVPGVPEAFF. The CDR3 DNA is TGCGCCAGCAGCTTGGTTCCGGGCGTACCTGAAGCTTTCTTT.